These 17 T cell receptor beta chains share one sample of origin, sequenced in a study of blood T cell repertoires in COVID-19. Profiled with immunoSEQ multiplex PCR; TCRdb holds only in-frame clones, not every one. The table has around 140,000 clones, around 84% seen once. The sequencing input was PBMCs or T cells enriched from blood (not recorded which). These receptors were obtained from a man aged 40-50 years with acute COVID-19.

The V gene is TRBV9, the J gene TRBJ2-7; TRBD2 matches 11 bases. Germline V gives CDR1 SGDLS, CDR2 YYNGEE. This CDR3 has 14 amino acids. V lost 8 bases and J lost 5; bases outside the gene matches: 9. CDR3 protein: CASSFSGRGDEQYF. The CDR3 DNA sequence: TGTGCCAGTTCCTTTAGCGGGAGGGGTGACGAGCAGTACTTC.

V and J are TRBV19 and TRBJ2-1; the D gene is possibly TRBD1 (6 bases). The CDR3 consists of 16 residues. The V and J ends lost 6 bases and 1 base respectively, with 16 bases between them. The germline V gene has CDR1 LNHDA and CDR2 SQIVND (reference sequence). CDR3 loop: CASSPGTYHSYNEQFF. The CDR3 DNA reads TGTGCCAGTAGCCCCGGGACATACCATTCCTACAATGAGCAGTTCTTC.

Only one count was recorded for this clone. This sequence joins TRBV7-9 and TRBJ1-5; 7 bases line up with TRBD1. The germline CDR1 and CDR2 sequences are SEHNR and FQNEAQ (reference sequence). The CDR3 loop spans 15 amino acids. V lost 4 bases to trimming and J lost 0 bases; unmatched junction nucleotides: 3. The CDR3, as DNA: TGTGCCAGCAGCTCACAGGGGAATAGCAATCAGCCCCAGCATTTT. Amino acids: CASSSQGNSNQPQHF.

The chain combines TRBV5-1 with TRBJ2-5, with D possibly matching TRBD1 (6 bases). The CDR3 covers 14 residues. Looked up from germline, CDR1 is SGHRS and CDR2 is YFSETQ. The ends were cut back, 4 bases at V and 1 base at J, with 11 bases in the middle. CDR3 DNA: TGCGCCAGCAGCCGCCAGGGGACCCAAGAGACCCAGTACTTC. It is translated as CASSRQGTQETQYF.

The genes are TRBV19 and TRBJ1-5; 9 bases align to TRBD1. This CDR3 is built from 16 residues. Germline V CDR1 and CDR2: LNHDA, SQIVND (reference sequence). Unmatched junction bases numbered 4, after V lost 1 base and J lost 3 bases. The CDR3 spells CASSIGRQGDNQPQHF. In DNA form, the CDR3 reads TGTGCCAGTAGTATAGGTCGACAGGGGGACAATCAGCCCCAGCATTTT.

The rearrangement links TRBV18 to TRBJ1-3; D call uncertain. CDR3 length: 16 residues. The germline V gene has CDR1 KGHSH and CDR2 LQKENI. V lost 3 bases and J lost 0, with 12 bases in between. The CDR3 bases are TGTGCCAGCTCACCCGTAGACATAAGCTCTGGAAACACCATATATTTT. Protein: CASSPVDISSGNTIYF.

The chain uses TRBV5-1 and TRBJ2-6, with 8 bases lining up with TRBD1. The J segment lost 2 bases and the V segment lost 1 base, leaving 5 bases of the junction unmatched. CDR1 SGHRS and CDR2 YFSETQ come from the germline V gene. The CDR3 loop spans 17 amino acids. CDR3 protein: CASSLMSGGAGANVLTF. DNA of the CDR3: TGCGCCAGCAGCTTGATGTCAGGGGGCGCTGGGGCCAACGTCCTGACTTTC.

The J gene is TRBJ1-3, the V gene TRBV19; TRBD1 matches at 7 bases. This CDR3 has 13 amino acids. Per the germline V gene, CDR1 is LNHDA and CDR2 is SQIVND (reference sequence). V shed 8 bases, J shed 4 bases, and the junction held 5 bases outside the gene matches. DNA of the CDR3: TGTGCCAGTCGAGACAGGGTCGGAAACACCATATATTTT. This gives the protein CASRDRVGNTIYF.

The gene calls are TRBV30 and TRBJ1-1, with D unresolved. The V and J ends lost 0 bases and 11 bases respectively, with 13 bases between them. Germline CDR1 reads GTSNPN; CDR2 reads SVGIG (reference sequence). The CDR3 runs 12 residues. CDR3 region: CAWSVPGAGAFF. CDR3 coding DNA: TGTGCCTGGAGTGTACCGGGTGCCGGGGCTTTCTTT. Variable domain in full (rest from reference TRBV30 and TRBJ1-1): SQTIHQWPATLVQPVGSPLSLECTVEGTSNPNLYWYRQAAGRGLQLLFYSVGIGQISSEVPQNLSASRPQDRQFILSSKKLLLSDSGFYLCAWSVPGAGAFFGQGTRLTVV.

The chain employs TRBV6-5 and TRBJ1-1; D is possibly TRBD1 (6 bases). The CDR3 length is 14 residues. Germline assignment: CDR1 MNHEY and CDR2 SVGAGI. The germline V and J ends were trimmed by 2 bases and 4 bases, with 11 bases remaining between them. For the CDR3, the DNA is TGTGCCAGCAGTTACGAGGGCAGGGGCACTGAAGCTTTCTTT. This gives the protein CASSYEGRGTEAFF.

V gene TRBV6-5 combines with J gene TRBJ1-2; D gene ambiguous. Germline CDR1 is MNHEY and CDR2 is SVGAGI. The CDR3 is 13 amino acids. Deletions cut 7 bases from V and 4 bases from J, with 13 bases between. In DNA form, the CDR3 reads TGTGCCAGCACCGGACGGGAGGGCTATGGCTACACCTTC. Amino acids: CASTGREGYGYTF.

The V call is TRBV5-4, the J call TRBJ2-2; D ambiguous. Germline CDR1 reads SGHNT; CDR2 reads YYREEE (reference sequence). The germline V and J ends were trimmed by 2 bases and 5 bases, with 4 bases remaining between them. The CDR3 contains 12 residues. DNA of the CDR3: TGTGCCAGCAGCTTTTCGACCGGGGAGCTGTTTTTT. It specifies CASSFSTGELFF.

This clone was observed a single time. V and J are TRBV6-1 and TRBJ2-7; TRBD2 matches 14 bases. This CDR3 contains 16 residues. Trimming took 4 bases from V and 4 from J; bases not matched to a gene: 6. Germline V gene lookup returns CDR1 MNHNS and CDR2 SASEGT. This CDR3 reads CASSGGTSGSGYEQYF. The CDR3 nucleotides are TGTGCCAGCAGTGGGGGGACTAGCGGGAGTGGGTACGAGCAGTACTTC.

The chain couples TRBV19 to TRBJ1-1; weak D call: TRBD1 (6 bases). The ends were cut back, 3 bases at V and 1 base at J, with 15 bases in the middle. Germline assignment: CDR1 LNHDA and CDR2 SQIVND (reference sequence). CDR3 length equals 16 residues. CDR3: CASSIDRGQPNTEAFF. The CDR3 nucleotides read TGTGCCAGTAGTATTGACCGAGGACAGCCGAACACTGAAGCTTTCTTT.

The J gene is TRBJ1-1, the V gene TRBV6-5; D is unresolved. Trimming cost V 8 bases and J 5 bases, with 15 bases left between them. This CDR3 region has 13 residues. CDR1 and CDR2 (germline): MNHEY, SVGAGI. The CDR3 here is CASDAGLGTEAFF. CDR3 nucleotide sequence: TGTGCCAGCGACGCGGGATTGGGTACTGAAGCTTTCTTT.

J is TRBJ1-5 and V is TRBV28; tentative D call: TRBD1 (5 bases). CDR1 is MDHEN and CDR2 is SYDVKM in the germline V gene. CDR3 length equals 14 residues. V lost 4 bases, J lost 9 bases, and 16 bases lay in between. The CDR3 coding sequence is TGTGCCAGCAGTTCCGCAGGGCCTTGGGTGCCCCAGCATTTT. This translates into CASSSAGPWVPQHF.

The V call is TRBV20-1, the J call TRBJ2-1, with D perhaps matching TRBD2 (5 bases). With 3 bases removed from V and 9 bases from J, the gap between germline ends came to 9 bases. The CDR3 spans 11 residues. The V gene's germline CDR1 is DFQATT and CDR2 SNEGSKA (reference sequence). This CDR3 reads CSAREEGEQFF. The CDR3 nucleotides are TGCAGTGCTAGGGAGGAAGGTGAGCAGTTCTTC.